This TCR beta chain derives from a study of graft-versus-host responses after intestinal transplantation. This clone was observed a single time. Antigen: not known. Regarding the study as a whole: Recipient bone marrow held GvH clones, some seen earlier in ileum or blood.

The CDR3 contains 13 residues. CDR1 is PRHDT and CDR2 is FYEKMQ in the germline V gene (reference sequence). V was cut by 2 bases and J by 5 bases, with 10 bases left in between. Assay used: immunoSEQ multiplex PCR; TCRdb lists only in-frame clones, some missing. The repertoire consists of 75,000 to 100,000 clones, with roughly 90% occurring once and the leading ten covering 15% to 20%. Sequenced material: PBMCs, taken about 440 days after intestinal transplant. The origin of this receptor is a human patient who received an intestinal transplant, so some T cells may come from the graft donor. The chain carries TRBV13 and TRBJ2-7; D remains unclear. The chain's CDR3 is CASSLSVPDEQYF. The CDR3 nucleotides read TGTGCCAGCAGCTTATCGGTCCCGGACGAGCAGTACTTC.